These 23 T cell receptor beta chains were sequenced from one sample in a study of cytomegalovirus exposure and HLA in healthy donors. The study ran its PCR with 60 Vbeta and 13 Jbeta primers. Method: immunoSEQ multiplex PCR; TCRdb's copy keeps in-frame clones and lacks some. The repertoire holds about 88,000 clones, with 77% as singletons. Sequencing was done on a sample of PBMCs. These receptors were taken from a woman aged 40 to 50 in good health and CMV-seronegative.

In its sample, this clone was seen once. CDR3 DNA sequence: TGTGCCAGCAGTTTTGCGGACAGGGAGGATCAGCCCCAGCATTTT. Protein sequence: CASSFADREDQPQHF. The chain links TRBV28 to TRBJ1-5; TRBD1 matches at 8 bases. V trimming: 3 bases; J trimming: 5 bases; junction bases outside the gene matches: 6. The CDR3 runs 15 residues. CDR1 MDHEN and CDR2 SYDVKM come from the germline V gene.

The chain employs TRBV29-1 and TRBJ2-7; D not certain. The CDR3 extends over 13 amino acids. Germline V lookup: CDR1 SQVTM, CDR2 ANQGSEA. The V gene lost 4 bases and the J gene lost 1 base, with 11 bases spanning the gap. The CDR3 nucleotides read TGCAGCGTTGTTTGGAGTGGGTCCTACGAGCAGTACTTC. Its translation is CSVVWSGSYEQYF.

J is TRBJ2-5 and V is TRBV2; 8 bases match TRBD1. Germline CDR1 is SNHLY and CDR2 is FYNNEI. J gave up 4 bases and V 4 bases, and 5 bases lay outside the gene matches. This CDR3 comprises 14 residues. In DNA, the CDR3 is TGTGCCAGCAGTGGACAGGGGTTCGGAGAGACCCAGTACTTC. Its protein is CASSGQGFGETQYF.

V gene TRBV7-9 combines with J gene TRBJ2-5, with 14 nucleotides matching TRBD2. Per the germline V gene, CDR1 is SEHNR and CDR2 is FQNEAQ (reference sequence). This CDR3 spans 16 amino acids. V lost 5 bases, J lost 5 bases, and 7 bases stayed unmatched. The CDR3 sequence: CASSPGLAGGVETQYF. The CDR3, as DNA: TGTGCCAGCAGCCCCGGACTAGCGGGGGGCGTGGAGACCCAGTACTTC.

Points on this clone: Other DNA variants within this sample encode the same CDR3. The chain carries TRBV6-6 and TRBJ1-2; TRBD1 agrees at 7 bases. The length of the CDR3 is 13 residues. The V gene's germline CDR1 is MNHNY and CDR2 SVGAGI (reference sequence). V dropped 5 bases and J dropped 4; count of bases not matched to a gene: 4. The CDR3 region is CASSPGDSYGYTF. The CDR3 DNA is TGTGCCAGCAGTCCAGGGGACAGCTATGGCTACACCTTC.

The rearrangement links TRBV6-1 to TRBJ2-3; maybe TRBD1 (5 bases). This CDR3 region has 17 residues. Trimming took 2 bases from V and 4 from J, leaving 19 bases between them. Per germline, CDR1 MNHNS and CDR2 SASEGT. The CDR3 DNA reads TGTGCCAGCAGTGAAATTGGGGCGGTCTCTCGTGCAGATACGCAGTATTTT. Protein sequence: CASSEIGAVSRADTQYF.

The chain joins TRBV5-1 to TRBJ2-1; no clear D gene. The CDR3 sequence is 14 residues long. V was cut by 2 bases and J by 2 bases, with 8 bases left in between. Germline V gene data show CDR1 as SGHRS and CDR2 as YFSETQ. In nucleotides, the CDR3 is TGCGCCAGCAGCTTTGAAGAGCCCTACAATGAGCAGTTCTTC. As protein: CASSFEEPYNEQFF.

The genes are TRBV11-3 and TRBJ2-7; D not resolved. Germline V lookup: CDR1 SGHNT, CDR2 YENEEA. The CDR3 has 13 residues. Trimming removed 1 base from V and 0 bases from J, with 4 bases in between. CDR3 DNA: TGTGCCAGCAGCTTAGGTCACTCCTACGAGCAGTACTTC. Its translation is CASSLGHSYEQYF.

The chain carries TRBV4-3 and TRBJ2-3, with TRBD2 matching over 10 bases. Germline assignment: CDR1 LGHNA and CDR2 YSLEER. The CDR3 sequence is 16 residues long. The junction had 3 bases not matched to a gene; V was cut back by 0 bases and J by 3 bases. CDR3 sequence: CASSQETSGETDTQYF. In DNA, the CDR3 is TGCGCCAGCAGCCAAGAAACTAGCGGGGAGACAGATACGCAGTATTTT.

This clone showed up just once. The chain employs TRBV2 and TRBJ2-5; 9 positions match TRBD1. Germline CDR1 SNHLY, CDR2 FYNNEI. Trimming removed 6 bases from V and 4 bases from J; junction bases left unmatched: 0. The CDR3 spans 12 residues. CDR3 coding DNA: TGTGCCAGCAGGGACAGGGGAGAGACCCAGTACTTC. This encodes CASRDRGETQYF.

This clone was found a few times. V usage is TRBV10-3 and J usage is TRBJ1-5, with D unresolved. The CDR3 loop spans 13 amino acids. Trimming shortened V by 5 bases and J by 11 bases, and 16 bases separated the two germline ends. Germline CDR1 reads ENHRY; CDR2 reads SYGVKD. The CDR3 DNA follows: TGTGCCATCAGTTCTAGACCCGGCGTGTCCCAGCATTTT. Translating gives CAISSRPGVSQHF.

The V gene is TRBV10-3, the J gene TRBJ1-1; no definite D call. The CDR3 is 12 amino acids. Germline V lookup: CDR1 ENHRY, CDR2 SYGVKD. Trimming cost V 2 bases and J 8 bases, with 9 bases left between them. The DNA of the CDR3 is TGTGCCATCAGTGAGAGCACCAGGGAAGCTTTCTTT. Translation gives CAISESTREAFF.

CDR3 nucleotides: TGTGCCTCCGGAAGGGGGACCGGGGAGCTGTTTTTT. Its protein is CASGRGTGELFF. The genes are TRBV6-1 and TRBJ2-2; maybe TRBD1 (6 bases). The CDR3 contains 12 residues. Trimming left V 11 bases short and J 5 bases short, with 12 bases between. Germline V gene sequence: CDR1 MNHNS, CDR2 SASEGT.

The chain joins TRBV7-9 to TRBJ1-2, with 7 bases aligning to TRBD1. The junction had 16 bases not matched to a gene; V was cut back by 5 bases and J by 4 bases. This CDR3 is 17 amino acids long. CDR1 and CDR2 from the germline V gene are SEHNR and FQNEAQ (reference sequence). DNA of the CDR3: TGTGCCAGCAGCCTCACCGGGACAGATGGTATTATCTATGGCTACACCTTC. As protein: CASSLTGTDGIIYGYTF.

In this sample, this clone turned up a few times. The V call is TRBV19, the J call TRBJ1-6; D is unresolved. Trimming took off 6 bases at V and 10 bases at J, with 19 bases between the two ends. The CDR3 has 15 amino acids. Germline CDR1 LNHDA, CDR2 SQIVND (reference sequence). The chain's CDR3 is CASRSSGNGFSPLHF. CDR3 DNA: TGTGCCAGTAGATCTTCGGGTAATGGATTCTCACCCCTCCACTTT. The variable domain in full, with the rest retrieved from reference TRBV19 and TRBJ1-6, is DGGITQSPKYLFRKEGQNVTLSCEQNLNHDAMYWYRQDPGQGLRLIYYSQIVNDFQKGDIAEGYSVSREKKESFPLTVTSAQKNPTAFYLCASRSSGNGFSPLHFGNGTRLTVT.

This sequence joins TRBV25-1 and TRBJ2-1, with 8 bases identical to TRBD2. Germline V lookup: CDR1 MGHDK, CDR2 SYGVNS. The J segment lost 6 bases and the V segment lost 7 bases, leaving 14 bases of the junction unmatched. The CDR3 totals 16 residues. The CDR3 loop reads CASTRAGAGVGNEQFF. The CDR3 DNA follows: TGTGCCAGCACTAGGGCCGGAGCGGGGGTCGGCAATGAGCAGTTCTTC.

The V gene is TRBV6-1, the J gene TRBJ1-2, with D hard to call. Trimming took 0 bases from V and 6 from J, leaving 11 bases between them. CDR1 and CDR2 from the germline V gene are MNHNS and SASEGT. The CDR3 has 14 amino acids. The CDR3 DNA reads as TGTGCCAGCAGTGAAGCGCGATACGGGGATGGCTACACCTTC. This sequence encodes CASSEARYGDGYTF.

This rearrangement joins TRBV4-1 to TRBJ1-1; 7 bases align to TRBD1. The V gene end was trimmed by 3 bases and the J gene end by 4 bases; junction bases not matched to a gene: 5. Germline loops: CDR1 MGHRA, CDR2 YSYEKL. The CDR3 is 14 amino acids. The CDR3 loop reads CASSQRPGGTEAFF. The CDR3, as DNA: TGCGCCAGCAGCCAGCGTCCAGGGGGCACTGAAGCTTTCTTT.

A few counts support this clone. This chain uses TRBV29-1 with TRBJ2-1; TRBD1 matches 7 bases. This CDR3 comprises 13 residues. The germline gives CDR1 SQVTM, CDR2 ANQGSEA. The J segment lost 2 bases and the V segment lost 6 bases, leaving 4 bases of the junction unmatched. The CDR3: CSVQTGTYNEQFF. In DNA form, the CDR3 reads TGCAGCGTCCAGACAGGGACCTACAATGAGCAGTTCTTC.

The rearrangement links TRBV5-1 to TRBJ2-3; TRBD2 agrees at 10 bases. The ends lost 3 bases at V and 2 bases at J; junction bases unmatched: 6. CDR3 size: 16 residues. Germline loops: CDR1 SGHRS, CDR2 YFSETQ. CDR3 amino acids: CASSWIAGGVTDTQYF. CDR3 in DNA: TGCGCCAGCAGCTGGATAGCGGGGGGTGTCACAGATACGCAGTATTTT.

This clone has a handful of counts. The J gene is TRBJ1-6, the V gene TRBV2; 8 bases line up with TRBD1. The germline gives CDR1 SNHLY, CDR2 FYNNEI. V gave up 10 bases and J gave up 5 bases; unmatched junction bases: 13. The CDR3 sequence is 16 residues long. The CDR3 sequence: CATSQTDRVDNSPLHF. CDR3 nucleotide sequence: TGTGCCACCTCACAAACGGACAGGGTTGATAATTCACCCCTCCACTTT.

This clone was seen just once. The genes are TRBV7-9 and TRBJ1-2; the D gene is possibly TRBD1 (6 bases). Germline V gene data show CDR1 as SEHNR and CDR2 as FQNEAQ (reference sequence). The V gene lost 4 bases and the J gene lost 8 bases, with 14 bases spanning the gap. The CDR3 is made up of 13 amino acids. In nucleotides, the CDR3 is TGTGCCAGCAGCTCGGGGGGGCGGGACGGCTACACCTTC. Translation: CASSSGGRDGYTF.

The rearrangement joins TRBV19 to TRBJ2-2; weak D call: TRBD2 (5 bases). Trimming cost V 7 bases and J 5 bases, with 11 bases left between them. The germline gives CDR1 LNHDA, CDR2 SQIVND (reference sequence). The CDR3 has 13 amino acids. The CDR3 DNA reads as TGTGCCAGTACGAGGGAAACTACCGGGGAGCTGTTTTTT. This gives the protein CASTRETTGELFF.